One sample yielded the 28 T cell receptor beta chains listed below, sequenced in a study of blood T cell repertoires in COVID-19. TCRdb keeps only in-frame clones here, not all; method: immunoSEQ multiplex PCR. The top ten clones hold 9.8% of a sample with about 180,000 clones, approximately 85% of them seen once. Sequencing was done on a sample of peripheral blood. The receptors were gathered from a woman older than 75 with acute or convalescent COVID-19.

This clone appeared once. The CDR3 reads CASSQASRASNTEAFF. CDR3 sequence (DNA): TGTGCCAGCTCACAAGCGAGCAGAGCCTCGAACACTGAAGCTTTCTTT. The chain carries TRBV18 and TRBJ1-1; D is undetermined. The V gene's germline CDR1 is KGHSH and CDR2 LQKENI. V lost 4 bases and J 1 base, leaving 16 bases between the germline ends. This CDR3 spans 16 amino acids. Filled out from reference TRBV18 and TRBJ1-1, the complete variable domain reads NAGVMQNPRHLVRRRGQEARLRCSPMKGHSHVYWYRQLPEEGLKFMVYLQKENIIDESGMPKERFSAEFPKEGPSILRIQQVVRGDSAAYFCASSQASRASNTEAFFGQGTRLTVV.

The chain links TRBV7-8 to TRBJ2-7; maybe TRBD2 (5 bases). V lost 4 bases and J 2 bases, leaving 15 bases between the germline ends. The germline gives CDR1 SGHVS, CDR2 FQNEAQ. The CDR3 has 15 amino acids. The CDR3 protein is CASSSKRARPYEQYF. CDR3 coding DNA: TGTGCCAGCAGCTCAAAGAGGGCGCGTCCCTACGAGCAGTACTTC.

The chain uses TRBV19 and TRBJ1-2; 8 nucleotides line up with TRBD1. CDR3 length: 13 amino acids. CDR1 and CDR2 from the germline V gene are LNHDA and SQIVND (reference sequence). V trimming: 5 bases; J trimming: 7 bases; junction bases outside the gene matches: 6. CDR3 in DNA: TGTGCCAGTAGTCCAGACAGGGGAGGTGGCTACACCTTC. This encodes CASSPDRGGGYTF. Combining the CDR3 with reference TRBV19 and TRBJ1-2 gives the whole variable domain DGGITQSPKYLFRKEGQNVTLSCEQNLNHDAMYWYRQDPGQGLRLIYYSQIVNDFQKGDIAEGYSVSREKKESFPLTVTSAQKNPTAFYLCASSPDRGGGYTFGSGTRLTVV.

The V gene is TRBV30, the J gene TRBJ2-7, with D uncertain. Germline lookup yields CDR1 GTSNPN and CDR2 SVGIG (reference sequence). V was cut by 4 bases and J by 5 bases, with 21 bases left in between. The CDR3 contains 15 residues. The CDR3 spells CAWKRMVGGRHEQYF. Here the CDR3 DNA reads TGTGCCTGGAAAAGAATGGTAGGCGGCCGGCACGAGCAGTACTTC.

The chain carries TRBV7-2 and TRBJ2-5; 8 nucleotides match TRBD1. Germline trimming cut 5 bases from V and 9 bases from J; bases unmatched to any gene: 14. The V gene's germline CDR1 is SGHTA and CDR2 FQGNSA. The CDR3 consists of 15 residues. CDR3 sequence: CASSPRQGPMKAQYF. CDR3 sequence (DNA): TGTGCCAGCAGCCCCCGACAGGGGCCGATGAAGGCCCAGTACTTC.

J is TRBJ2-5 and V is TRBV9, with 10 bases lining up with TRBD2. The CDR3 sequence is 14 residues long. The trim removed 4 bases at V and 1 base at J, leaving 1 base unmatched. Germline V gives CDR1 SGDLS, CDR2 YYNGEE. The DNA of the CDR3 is TGTGCCAGCAGCTCTAGCGGGGGCCAAGAGACCCAGTACTTC. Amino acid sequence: CASSSSGGQETQYF.

In nucleotides, the CDR3 is TGTGCCAGCAGTTCTGTTGGCGAGACCCAGTACTTC. Translating it yields CASSSVGETQYF. The chain is built from TRBV6-5 and TRBJ2-5; D remains unclear. V lost 4 bases to trimming and J lost 5 bases, with 8 bases between them. The V gene's germline CDR1 is MNHEY and CDR2 SVGAGI. The CDR3 runs 12 residues.

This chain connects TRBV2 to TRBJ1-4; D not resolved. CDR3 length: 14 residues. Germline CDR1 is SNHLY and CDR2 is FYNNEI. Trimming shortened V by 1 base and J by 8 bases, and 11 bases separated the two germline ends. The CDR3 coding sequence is TGTGCCAGCAGTGAAGTTTTCGGGAGGGAAAAACTGTTTTTT. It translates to CASSEVFGREKLFF. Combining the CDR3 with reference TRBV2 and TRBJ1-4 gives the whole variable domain EPEVTQTPSHQVTQMGQEVILRCVPISNHLYFYWYRQILGQKVEFLVSFYNNEISEKSEIFDDQFSVERPDGSNFTLKIRSTKLEDSAMYFCASSEVFGREKLFFGSGTQLSVL.

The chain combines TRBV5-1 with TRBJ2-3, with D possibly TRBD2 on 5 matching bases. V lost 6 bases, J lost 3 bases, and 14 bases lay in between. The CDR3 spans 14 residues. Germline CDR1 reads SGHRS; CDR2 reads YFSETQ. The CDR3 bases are TGCGCCAGCACCGAGCGACCGGGGACAGATACGCAGTATTTT. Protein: CASTERPGTDTQYF.

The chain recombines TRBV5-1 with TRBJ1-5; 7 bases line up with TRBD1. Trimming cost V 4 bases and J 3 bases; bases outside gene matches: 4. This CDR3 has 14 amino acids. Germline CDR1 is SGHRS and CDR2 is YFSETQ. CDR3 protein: CASSPGQDNQPQHF. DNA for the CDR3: TGCGCCAGCAGCCCCGGACAGGACAATCAGCCCCAGCATTTT.

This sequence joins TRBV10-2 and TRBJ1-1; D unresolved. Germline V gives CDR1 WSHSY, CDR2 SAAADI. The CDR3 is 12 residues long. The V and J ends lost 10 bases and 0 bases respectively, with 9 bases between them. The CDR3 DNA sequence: TGCGCCACCTTCTCCCTGAACACTGAAGCTTTCTTT. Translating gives CATFSLNTEAFF.

CDR3 amino acids: CASGRQGATFSGDTQYF. DNA for the CDR3: TGTGCTAGTGGGCGACAGGGGGCGACTTTTTCTGGGGATACGCAGTATTTT. The chain uses TRBV12-5 and TRBJ2-3; 10 bases are shared with TRBD1. The V gene end was trimmed by 6 bases and the J gene end by 6 bases; junction bases not matched to a gene: 15. CDR1 and CDR2 (germline): LGHNT, FRNRAP. The CDR3 is made up of 17 amino acids.

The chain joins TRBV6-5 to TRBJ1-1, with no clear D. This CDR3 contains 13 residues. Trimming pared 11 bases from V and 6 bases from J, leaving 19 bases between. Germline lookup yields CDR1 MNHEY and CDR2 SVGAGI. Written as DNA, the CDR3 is TGTGCCGCAAAAGCTCCCGGGATTGCTGAAGCTTTCTTT. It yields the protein CAAKAPGIAEAFF.

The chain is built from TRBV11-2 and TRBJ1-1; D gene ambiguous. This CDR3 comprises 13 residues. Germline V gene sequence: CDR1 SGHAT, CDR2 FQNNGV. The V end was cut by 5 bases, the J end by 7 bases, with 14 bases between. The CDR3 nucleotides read TGTGCCAGCAGCCGAACTACGTTAGGTGAAGCTTTCTTT. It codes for CASSRTTLGEAFF.

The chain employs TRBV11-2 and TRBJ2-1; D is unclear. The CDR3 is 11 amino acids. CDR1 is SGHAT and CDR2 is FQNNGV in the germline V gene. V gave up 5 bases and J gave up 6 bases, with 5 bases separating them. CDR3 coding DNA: TGTGCCAGCAGCCTCAGCAATGAGCAGTTCTTC. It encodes CASSLSNEQFF.

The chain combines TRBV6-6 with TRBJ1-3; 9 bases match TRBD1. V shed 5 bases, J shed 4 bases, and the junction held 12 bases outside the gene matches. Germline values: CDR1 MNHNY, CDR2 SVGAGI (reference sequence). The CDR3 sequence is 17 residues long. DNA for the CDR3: TGTGCCAGCAGTCTTCGGATGGACAGGGGATCGGGAAACACCATATATTTT. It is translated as CASSLRMDRGSGNTIYF.

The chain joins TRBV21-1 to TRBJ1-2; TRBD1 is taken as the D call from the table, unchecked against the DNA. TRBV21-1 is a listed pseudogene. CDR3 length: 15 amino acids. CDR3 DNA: TGTGCCAGCAGCAAAGGCGGACAGGAGGGGTATGGCTACACCTTC. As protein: CASSKGGQEGYGYTF.

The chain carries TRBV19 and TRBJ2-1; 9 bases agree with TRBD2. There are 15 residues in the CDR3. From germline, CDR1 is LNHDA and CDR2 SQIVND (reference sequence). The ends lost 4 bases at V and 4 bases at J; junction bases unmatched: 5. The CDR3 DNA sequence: TGTGCCAGTAGTACTCTAGCGGGATCTTACAATGAGCAGTTCTTC. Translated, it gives CASSTLAGSYNEQFF.

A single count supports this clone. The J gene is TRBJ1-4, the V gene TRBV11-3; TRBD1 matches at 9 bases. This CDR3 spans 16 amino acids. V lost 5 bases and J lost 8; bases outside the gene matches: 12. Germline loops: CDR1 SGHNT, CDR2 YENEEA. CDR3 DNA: TGTGCCAGCAGCGCGGGAACAGGGGGCGTAGGGGAAAAACTGTTTTTT. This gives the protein CASSAGTGGVGEKLFF.

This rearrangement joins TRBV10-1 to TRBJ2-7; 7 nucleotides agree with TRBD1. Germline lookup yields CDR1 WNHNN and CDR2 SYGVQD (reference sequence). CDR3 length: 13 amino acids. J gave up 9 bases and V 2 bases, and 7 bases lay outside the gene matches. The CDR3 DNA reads TGCGCCAGCAGTGAGCCTGAACAGGGGAGGCAGTACTTC. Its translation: CASSEPEQGRQYF.

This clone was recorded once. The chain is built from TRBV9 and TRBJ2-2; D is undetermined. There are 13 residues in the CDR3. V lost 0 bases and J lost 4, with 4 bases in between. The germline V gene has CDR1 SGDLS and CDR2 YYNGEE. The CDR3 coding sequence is TGTGCCAGCAGCGTAGGACTCACCGGGGAGCTGTTTTTT. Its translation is CASSVGLTGELFF. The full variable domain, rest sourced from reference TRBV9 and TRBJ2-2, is DSGVTQTPKHLITATGQRVTLRCSPRSGDLSVYWYQQSLDQGLQFLIQYYNGEERAKGNILERFSAQQFPDLHSELNLSSLELGDSALYFCASSVGLTGELFFGEGSRLTVL.

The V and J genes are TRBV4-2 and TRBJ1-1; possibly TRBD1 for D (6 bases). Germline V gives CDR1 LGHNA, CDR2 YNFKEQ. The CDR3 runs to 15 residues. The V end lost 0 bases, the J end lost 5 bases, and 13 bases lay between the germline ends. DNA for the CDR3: TGTGCCAGCAGCCAAGAGAACAGCAGGGGTACTGAAGCTTTCTTT. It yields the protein CASSQENSRGTEAFF.

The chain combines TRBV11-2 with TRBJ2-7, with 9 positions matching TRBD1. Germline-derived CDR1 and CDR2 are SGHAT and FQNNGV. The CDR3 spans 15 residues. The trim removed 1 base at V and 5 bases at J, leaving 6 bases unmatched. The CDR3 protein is CASSLAGGQGNEQYF. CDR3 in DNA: TGTGCCAGCAGCTTAGCGGGGGGACAGGGAAACGAGCAGTACTTC.

CDR3 DNA: TGTGCCAGCAGCTTAGCACTAGCGGGAGGGATAGGCTCAGATACGCAGTATTTT. Translated, it gives CASSLALAGGIGSDTQYF. The chain combines TRBV7-9 with TRBJ2-3; the match to TRBD2 covers 13 bases. Trimming took 0 bases from V and 4 from J; bases not matched to a gene: 7. CDR3 length: 18 residues. Germline assignment: CDR1 SEHNR and CDR2 FQNEAQ (reference sequence).

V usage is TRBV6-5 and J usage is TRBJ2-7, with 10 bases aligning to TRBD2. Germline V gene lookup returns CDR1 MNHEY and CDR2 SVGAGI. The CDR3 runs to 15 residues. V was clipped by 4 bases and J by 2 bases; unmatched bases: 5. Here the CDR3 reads CASSLRTSGAYEQYF. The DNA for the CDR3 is TGTGCCAGCAGTTTACGGACTAGCGGCGCCTACGAGCAGTACTTC.

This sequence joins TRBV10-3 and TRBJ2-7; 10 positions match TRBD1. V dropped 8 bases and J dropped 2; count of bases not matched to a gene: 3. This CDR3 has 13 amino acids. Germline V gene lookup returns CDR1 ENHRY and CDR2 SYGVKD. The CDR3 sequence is CAIGGTGAYEQYF. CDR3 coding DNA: TGTGCCATCGGCGGGACAGGGGCCTACGAGCAGTACTTC.

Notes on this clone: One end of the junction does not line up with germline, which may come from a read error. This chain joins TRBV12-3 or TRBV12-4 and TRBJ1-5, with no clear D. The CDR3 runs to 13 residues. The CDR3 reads CASSFQEGRPLHF. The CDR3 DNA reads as TGTGCCAGCAGTTTTCAAGAGGGAAGACCCCTGCATTTT.

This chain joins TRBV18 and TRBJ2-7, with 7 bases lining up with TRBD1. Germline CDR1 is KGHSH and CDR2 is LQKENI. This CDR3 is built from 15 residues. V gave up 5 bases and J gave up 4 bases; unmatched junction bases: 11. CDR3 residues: CASSSLDRASYEQYF. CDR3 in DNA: TGTGCCAGCTCATCACTTGACAGGGCGTCGTACGAGCAGTACTTC.